This paragraph covers one T cell receptor (beta chain) sequence. Its antigen remains unidentified. This sample was taken from a study of beta chain features in type 1 diabetes. Study-wide results and caveats: When Type 1 diabetes patients were examined, their TCRB CDR3s proved moderately but significantly shorter in all four CD4+ subsets. Insertions at VDJ junctions were less frequent in type 1 diabetes patients. These patients also deleted more nucleotides at the same junctions.

With 7 bases removed from V and 6 bases from J, the gap between germline ends came to 19 bases. Germline assignment: CDR1 SGHTA and CDR2 FQGNSA. The CDR3 spans 15 residues. The authors reverse transcribed all of the isolated RNA, so sequencing captured expressed TCRB transcripts. Profiling relied on immunoSEQ multiplex PCR, and the TCRdb table lists in-frame clones only, not all of them. Here the sample spans about 700,000 clones, around 15% being singletons. Specimen: naive CD4+ T cells from blood. The V call is TRBV7-2, the J call TRBJ1-5; a weak D match, TRBD1 (5 bases). The receptor was isolated from a man younger than 35 with type 1 diabetes. The CDR3 sequence is CASTPWGGDGQPQHF. The CDR3 DNA is TGTGCCAGCACCCCCTGGGGGGGAGATGGTCAGCCCCAGCATTTT.